The present entry profiles one T cell receptor beta chain with its context. The antigen remains unidentified. V shed 4 bases and J shed 2 bases, with 8 bases lying between them. The length of the CDR3 is 13 residues. The germline gives CDR1 MRHNA, CDR2 SNTAGT. The data stem from a study of OX40 agonist ivuxolimab in advanced cancers. Study summary: Partial response was recorded in three patients: one hepatocellular carcinoma and two cutaneous melanoma cases.

The data were produced by immunoSEQ multiplex PCR, yet TCRdb's version contains in-frame clones alone and is incomplete. The sample records tens of thousands of clones, around four fifths being singletons. Study-wide findings and caveats: No determination was made of the antigen specificity of the expanded peripheral T cells. CD8+ T cells were the subset that, on average, had more expanded clones than CD4+.

V usage is TRBV6-4 and J usage is TRBJ1-1; D is uncertain. This material consisted of CD4+ or CD8+ T cells sorted from blood, taken in a trial of the OX40 agonist ivuxolimab. The source of this sequence is an adult with an advanced solid tumor such as melanoma, head and neck, liver or kidney cancer. CDR3 sequence (DNA): TGTGCCAGCAGTGCGTTAACAAACACTGAAGCTTTCTTT. Its translation is CASSALTNTEAFF.